Sequencing of this TCR beta chain was carried out in a study of blood T cell repertoires in COVID-19. Produced via immunoSEQ multiplex PCR; TCRdb's table is partial and in-frame only. Of roughly 160,000 clones in the sample, around 84% were seen once. Between the trimmed V and J ends, which lost 5 bases and 8 bases, there was a span of 9 bases. The CDR3 contains 11 residues. Germline V lookup: CDR1 LNHDA, CDR2 SQIVND (reference sequence). The chain uses TRBV19 and TRBJ1-2, with unresolved D. The specimen sequenced was peripheral blood. The clonotype was recovered from a woman aged 80 or over with COVID-19, enrolled during active disease. CDR3 protein: CASSQQSGYTF. Written as DNA, the CDR3 is TGTGCCAGTAGTCAACAGAGCGGCTACACCTTC. Looking up the rest from reference TRBV19 and TRBJ1-2 gives the full variable domain: DGGITQSPKYLFRKEGQNVTLSCEQNLNHDAMYWYRQDPGQGLRLIYYSQIVNDFQKGDIAEGYSVSREKKESFPLTVTSAQKNPTAFYLCASSQQSGYTFGSGTRLTVV.